The sequence of this T cell receptor (beta chain) was determined in a study of T cells in Graves' hyperthyroidism and ophthalmopathy. General study results and limits: A model of 13 V-J features distinguished ophthalmopathy from stable hyperthyroidism.

V lost 4 bases to trimming and J lost 2 bases; unmatched junction nucleotides: 4. Germline CDR1 is SGHNT and CDR2 is YYREEE (reference sequence). The CDR3 is 15 amino acids. The investigators amplified TCR beta CDR3 regions from RNA transcripts. HTBI primers were used for first-round RT-PCR of the TCR CDR3. A single record per CDR3 protein comes from TCRdb applying MiXCR to the multiplex PCR reads. The sample lists roughly 650,000 distinct CDR3 sequences; approximately 15% were seen once. This clonotype was observed at least ten times. Its antigen remains unidentified. What was sequenced was blood. This receptor was identified in a woman aged 40 to 50 with Graves' ophthalmopathy. The rearrangement joins TRBV5-4 to TRBJ2-1; TRBD1 aligns across 9 bases. CDR3: CASSLGQGTYNEQFF. The CDR3 DNA is TGTGCCAGCAGCCTCGGACAGGGGACCTACAATGAGCAGTTCTTC.